This entry lists 17 T cell receptor beta chains sequenced from one sample in a study of blood T cell repertoires in COVID-19. Measured with immunoSEQ multiplex PCR; TCRdb has only the in-frame clones, and not every one. In the table there are about 170,000 clones, approximately 85% of which are singletons. Sequencing was done on a sample of peripheral blood. The receptors derive from a man in his 60s who had recovered from COVID-19.

This chain connects TRBV5-1 to TRBJ2-1; D gene ambiguous. Germline values: CDR1 SGHRS, CDR2 YFSETQ. The CDR3 totals 14 residues. Trimming stripped 2 bases from V and 1 base from J, with 7 bases between. DNA of the CDR3: TGCGCCAGCAGCTTCTCCCTTTCCTACAATGAGCAGTTCTTC. Translation gives CASSFSLSYNEQFF.

The DNA for the CDR3 is TGTGCCAGCAGTCGGGCAGGAGGTGACACTGAAGCTTTCTTT. It encodes CASSRAGGDTEAFF. The J gene is TRBJ1-1, the V gene TRBV6-6; no clear D. Trimming left V 5 bases short and J 3 bases short, with 13 bases between. CDR3 length: 14 amino acids. CDR1 and CDR2 from the germline V gene are MNHNY and SVGAGI (reference sequence).

This rearrangement joins TRBV7-3 to TRBJ2-1; the D gene is possibly TRBD1 (5 bases). From germline, CDR1 is SGHTA and CDR2 FQGTGA. The ends were cut back, 2 bases at V and 0 bases at J, with 14 bases in the middle. CDR3 length equals 17 residues. The CDR3 region has the DNA TGTGCCAGCAGCTTAGGGCACAGGTTAAGCTCCTACAATGAGCAGTTCTTC. Translation gives CASSLGHRLSSYNEQFF.

The rearrangement joins TRBV7-9 to TRBJ2-3, with unresolved D. CDR1 and CDR2 from the germline V gene are SEHNR and FQNEAQ (reference sequence). The CDR3 is made up of 15 amino acids. The V gene lost 7 bases and the J gene lost 3 bases, with 17 bases spanning the gap. CDR3 bases: TGTGCCAGCAACCAAGTACTTACCGGGACAGATACGCAGTATTTT. As protein: CASNQVLTGTDTQYF.

The CDR3 bases are TGTGCCAGCTCGCAACGAAGGGACAGGGGGAACGGTCAGCCCCAGCATTTT. Protein: CASSQRRDRGNGQPQHF. V and J are TRBV18 and TRBJ1-5; 11 nucleotides match TRBD1. Per germline, CDR1 KGHSH and CDR2 LQKENI. V dropped 6 bases and J dropped 6; count of bases not matched to a gene: 13. This CDR3 contains 17 residues.

V gene TRBV4-1 combines with J gene TRBJ1-2, with D perhaps TRBD1 (6 bases). Per germline, CDR1 MGHRA and CDR2 YSYEKL. Trimming cost V 3 bases and J 4 bases, with 12 bases left between them. The length of the CDR3 is 14 residues. The CDR3 sequence: CASSQTTGLYGYTF. CDR3 in DNA: TGCGCCAGCAGCCAGACGACAGGCCTCTATGGCTACACCTTC.

This clone was observed a few times. The CDR3 DNA is TGTGCCAGCAGCTTTGGTGGAGCGGGGGGGCCGAGAGATACGCAGTATTTT. Its protein product is CASSFGGAGGPRDTQYF. V is TRBV11-2 and J is TRBJ2-3; TRBD2 aligns across 10 bases. CDR3 length: 17 residues. From germline, CDR1 is SGHAT and CDR2 FQNNGV. With V trimmed by 3 bases and J by 5 bases, 11 bases remained unmatched.

The gene calls are TRBV7-3 and TRBJ1-1, with 11 bases aligning to TRBD1. V was pared by 3 bases and J by 4 bases, with 7 bases of the junction left unmatched. The CDR3 has 16 residues. Germline loops: CDR1 SGHTA, CDR2 FQGTGA. The CDR3 DNA is TGTGCCAGCAGCTTTGGACAGGGGGCCAGGGCCACTGAAGCTTTCTTT. Its translation is CASSFGQGARATEAFF. Drawing the rest from reference TRBV7-3 and TRBJ1-1, the complete variable domain is GAGVSQTPSNKVTEKGKYVELRCDPISGHTALYWYRQSLGQGPEFLIYFQGTGAADDSGLPNDRFFAVRPEGSVSTLKIQRTERGDSAVYLCASSFGQGARATEAFFGQGTRLTVV.

The rearrangement joins TRBV29-1 to TRBJ2-7, with D possibly TRBD2 on 6 matching bases. The CDR3 consists of 13 residues. The germline V gene has CDR1 SQVTM and CDR2 ANQGSEA. Trimming shortened V by 7 bases and J by 4 bases, and 17 bases separated the two germline ends. The CDR3 coding sequence is TGCAGCGGGGGACTTGGGAGGTCTTACGAGCAGTACTTC. Encoded protein: CSGGLGRSYEQYF.

The chain carries TRBV30 and TRBJ1-5; maybe TRBD1 (6 bases). V shed 5 bases and J shed 4 bases, with 12 bases lying between them. Germline V CDR1 and CDR2: GTSNPN, SVGIG (reference sequence). The CDR3 spans 13 residues. For the CDR3, the DNA is TGTGCCTGGCAGGGGACGGGGAATCAGCCCCAGCATTTT. It is translated as CAWQGTGNQPQHF.

The genes are TRBV6-5 and TRBJ2-7; 11 bases agree with TRBD1. This CDR3 has 14 residues. Trimming took 6 bases from V and 3 from J; bases not matched to a gene: 4. Germline V gene lookup returns CDR1 MNHEY and CDR2 SVGAGI. The DNA of the CDR3 is TGTGCCAGCAGAAAAGGGACAGGGGGCTACGAGCAGTACTTC. Translation gives CASRKGTGGYEQYF.

The chain uses TRBV29-1 and TRBJ2-5; the D gene is possibly TRBD1 (6 bases). This CDR3 has 13 amino acids. The V and J ends lost 6 bases and 1 base respectively, with 12 bases between them. Germline-derived CDR1 and CDR2 are SQVTM and ANQGSEA. Written as DNA, the CDR3 is TGCAGCGTCCAGGGGTCAGCCCAAGAGACCCAGTACTTC. Translation gives CSVQGSAQETQYF.

This clone was observed a single time. The rearrangement joins TRBV3-1 (or the pseudogene TRBV3-2) to TRBJ2-1, with a weak D call TRBD2 (6 bases). The CDR3 totals 15 residues. CDR1 is LGHDT, CDR2 YNNKEL, per germline (reference sequence). V was trimmed by 1 base and J by 7 bases, leaving 14 bases between them. This CDR3 reads CASSQGWTKGNEQFF. DNA for the CDR3: TGTGCCAGCAGCCAAGGCTGGACTAAGGGGAATGAGCAGTTCTTC.

The chain recombines TRBV18 with TRBJ1-1; TRBD1 might be the D (5 bases). Germline CDR1 and CDR2: KGHSH and LQKENI. Trimming took off 3 bases at V and 1 base at J, with 9 bases between the two ends. This CDR3 spans 14 amino acids. CDR3 sequence (DNA): TGTGCCAGCTCACCGCAGGGAGGGAACACTGAAGCTTTCTTT. Encoded protein: CASSPQGGNTEAFF.

This clone was observed a few times. The chain is built from TRBV3-1 (or the pseudogene TRBV3-2) and TRBJ1-2, with TRBD1 identical over 9 bases. The CDR3 runs to 14 residues. The ends lost 3 bases at V and 5 bases at J; junction bases unmatched: 4. Germline-derived CDR1 and CDR2 are LGHDT and YNNKEL (reference sequence). The CDR3 DNA is TGTGCCAGCAGCCAGGACGGGACAGGGTATGGCTACACCTTC. Its protein is CASSQDGTGYGYTF.

The CDR3 reads CASSSQENTEAFF. CDR3 DNA: TGTGCCAGCAGTTCCCAGGAGAACACTGAAGCTTTCTTT. The V gene is TRBV12-3 or TRBV12-4, the J gene TRBJ1-1; D not certain. V dropped 4 bases and J dropped 1 base, with 7 bases sitting between them. There are 13 residues in the CDR3.

This clone was observed a few times. The chain joins TRBV19 to TRBJ1-2; D gene unclear. The ends were cut back, 6 bases at V and 2 bases at J, with 7 bases in the middle. There are 12 residues in the CDR3. The V gene's germline CDR1 is LNHDA and CDR2 SQIVND (reference sequence). As DNA, the CDR3 is TGTGCCAGTAGGGCCGTAAACTATGGCTACACCTTC. The encoded protein is CASRAVNYGYTF.